These T cell receptor beta chains were read from a single sample in a study of T cell repertoires in cytomegalovirus infection. TCRdb independently ran MiXCR on the reads; one entry per CDR3 protein. The sample records under 350,000 distinct CDR3 sequences, 20% to 25% being singletons. These TCRs' antigens remain unknown. The sequencing here drew on cultured PBMCs, taken from culture after CMV antigen stimulation. These receptors all stem from a human donor in good health (CMV status not recorded). Some clones in this sample may be carry-over from other donors' samples. CDR3s include the opening cysteine and the closing phenylalanine or tryptophan. Fields, in order: J gene, V gene, clone size, CDR3 protein. Some rows mark clone size as missing; the rest say once, few, many or name a class of expanded clone.

TRBJ2-5	TRBV6-6	few	CASSYPLAGVETQYF
TRBJ2-4	TRBV12-3/TRBV12-4	NA	CASSLSDIQYF
TRBJ1-4	TRBV7-8	many	CASSPRGINEKLFF
TRBJ2-2	TRBV7-2	NA	CASSLEVTRRTGELFF
TRBJ2-1	TRBV7-6	few	CASSLTTSGWDEQFF
TRBJ1-3	TRBV12-3/TRBV12-4	many	CASSFWVTGNTIYF
TRBJ2-1	TRBV7-9	many	CASSLGDNEQFF
TRBJ2-2	TRBV6-2/TRBV6-3	few	CASTRGGRGPTPTNTGELFF
TRBJ2-3	TRBV18	NA	CASSAPGQGAKDTQYF
TRBJ2-5	TRBV7-9	NA	CASSVGTGEQETQYF
TRBJ1-5	TRBV12-3/TRBV12-4	NA	CASSYPGGGQPQHF
TRBJ2-3	TRBV11-3	NA	CASSLPPFGTQYF
TRBJ2-1	TRBV11-3	few	CASSPRRVTYNEQFF
TRBJ2-1	TRBV7-2	many	CASSPRSGGNEQFF
TRBJ2-7	TRBV7-9	few	CASSLGGDRVNEQYF
TRBJ1-1	TRBV10-3	few	CAIRDEGAYTEAFF
TRBJ1-5	TRBV7-8	NA	CASSLARTGRQPQHF